This T cell receptor beta chain was captured by sequencing in a study of CD8 T cells in Susac syndrome. The TEMRA cells underwent FACS enrichment, while the CD8+ and CD4+ T cells underwent negative isolation. The CDR3 length is 16 residues. Between the trimmed V and J ends, which lost 4 bases and 6 bases, there was a span of 18 bases. Broader study findings: Regarding the TCR sequencing and HLA analysis, the study admitted that a relatively small number of individuals were involved.

Turning to this clonotype: Its antigen remains unidentified.

RNA, at roughly 0.45 to 1 ug, was reverse transcribed with random hexamers. TCRdb itself ran the immunoSEQ multiplex PCR reads through MiXCR, one entry per CDR3 protein. The data contain about 75,000 distinct CDR3 sequences, roughly 94% of them singletons. The sample consisted of CD8+ T cells from PBMCs. The chain couples TRBV12-3 or TRBV12-4 to TRBJ1-4; weak D call: TRBD1 (6 bases). This sequence originates from a human donor with Susac syndrome. The DNA of the CDR3 is TGTGCCAGCAGTTCTCTGCCGGGGGCCAGAGATGAAAAACTGTTTTTT. Its protein is CASSSLPGARDEKLFF.